This TCR beta chain was sequenced in a study of blood T cell repertoires in COVID-19. Some clones are missing from TCRdb's copy, which holds only in-frame ones; the method was immunoSEQ multiplex PCR. Of around 220,000 clones detected, approximately 84% appear once; the ten largest clones hold nearly 4.5%. Sequencing used peripheral blood. The TCR comes from a man between 45 and 60 years old with acute or convalescent COVID-19.

CDR3 loop: CASSLGDRRGTQYF. CDR3 sequence (DNA): TGCGCCAGCAGCTTAGGGGACAGGCGGGGTACGCAGTATTTT. The rearrangement joins TRBV5-1 to TRBJ2-3; 8 bases agree with TRBD1. Trimming at V came to 2 bases and at J to 8 bases, leaving 7 bases not matched to a gene. This CDR3 is 14 amino acids long. CDR1 SGHRS and CDR2 YFSETQ come from the germline V gene. Using reference TRBV5-1 and TRBJ2-3 for the parts outside the CDR3, the full variable domain is KAGVTQTPRYLIKTRGQQVTLSCSPISGHRSVSWYQQTPGQGLQFLFEYFSETQRNKGNFPGRFSGRQFSNSRSEMNVSTLELGDSALYLCASSLGDRRGTQYFGPGTRLTVL.